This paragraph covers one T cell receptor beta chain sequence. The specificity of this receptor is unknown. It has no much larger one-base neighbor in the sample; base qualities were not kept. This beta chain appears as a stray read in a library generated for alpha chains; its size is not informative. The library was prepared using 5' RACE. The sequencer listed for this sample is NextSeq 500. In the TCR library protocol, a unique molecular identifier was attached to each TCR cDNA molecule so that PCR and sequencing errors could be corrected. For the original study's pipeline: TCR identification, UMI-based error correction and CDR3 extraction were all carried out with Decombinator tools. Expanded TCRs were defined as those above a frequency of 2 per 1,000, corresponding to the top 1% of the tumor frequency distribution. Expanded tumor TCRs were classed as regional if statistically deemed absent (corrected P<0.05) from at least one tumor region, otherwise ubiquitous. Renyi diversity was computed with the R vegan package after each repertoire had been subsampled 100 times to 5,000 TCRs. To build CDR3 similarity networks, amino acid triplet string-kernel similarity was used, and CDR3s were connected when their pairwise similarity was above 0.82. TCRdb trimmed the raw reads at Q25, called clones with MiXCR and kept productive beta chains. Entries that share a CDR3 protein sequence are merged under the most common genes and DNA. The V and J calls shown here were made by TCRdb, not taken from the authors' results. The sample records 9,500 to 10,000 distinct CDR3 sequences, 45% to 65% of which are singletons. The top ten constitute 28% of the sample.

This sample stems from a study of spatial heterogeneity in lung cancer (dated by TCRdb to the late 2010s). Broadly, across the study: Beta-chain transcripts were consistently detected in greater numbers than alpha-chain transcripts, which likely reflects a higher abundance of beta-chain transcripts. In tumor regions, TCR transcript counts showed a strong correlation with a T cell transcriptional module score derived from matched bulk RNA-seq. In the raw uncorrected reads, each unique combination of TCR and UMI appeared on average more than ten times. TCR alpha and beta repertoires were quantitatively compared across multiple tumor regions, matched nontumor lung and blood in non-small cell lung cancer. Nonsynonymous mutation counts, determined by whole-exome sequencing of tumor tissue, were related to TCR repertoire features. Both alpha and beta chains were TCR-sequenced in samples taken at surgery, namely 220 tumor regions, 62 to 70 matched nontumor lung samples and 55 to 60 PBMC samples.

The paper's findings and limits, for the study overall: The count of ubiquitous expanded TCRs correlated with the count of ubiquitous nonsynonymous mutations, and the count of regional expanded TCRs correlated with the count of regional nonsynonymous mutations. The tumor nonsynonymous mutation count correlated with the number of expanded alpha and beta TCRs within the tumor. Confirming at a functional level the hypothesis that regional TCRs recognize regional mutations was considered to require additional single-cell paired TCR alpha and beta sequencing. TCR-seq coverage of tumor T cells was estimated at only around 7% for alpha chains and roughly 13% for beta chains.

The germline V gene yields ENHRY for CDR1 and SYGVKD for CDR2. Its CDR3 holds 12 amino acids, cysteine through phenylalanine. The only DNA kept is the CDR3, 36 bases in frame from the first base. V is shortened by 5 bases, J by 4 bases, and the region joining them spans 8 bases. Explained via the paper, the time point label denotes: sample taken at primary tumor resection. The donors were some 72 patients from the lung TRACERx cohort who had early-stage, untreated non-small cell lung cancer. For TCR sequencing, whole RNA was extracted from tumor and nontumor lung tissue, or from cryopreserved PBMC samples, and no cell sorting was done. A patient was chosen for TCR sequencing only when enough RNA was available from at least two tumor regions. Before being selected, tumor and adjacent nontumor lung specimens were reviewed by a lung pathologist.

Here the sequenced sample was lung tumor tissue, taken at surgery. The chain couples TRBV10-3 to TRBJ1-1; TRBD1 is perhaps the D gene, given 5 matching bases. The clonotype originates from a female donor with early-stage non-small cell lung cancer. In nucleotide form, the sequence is TGTGCCATCAGTTACCAGGGCACTGAAGCTTTCTTT. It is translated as CAISYQGTEAFF.